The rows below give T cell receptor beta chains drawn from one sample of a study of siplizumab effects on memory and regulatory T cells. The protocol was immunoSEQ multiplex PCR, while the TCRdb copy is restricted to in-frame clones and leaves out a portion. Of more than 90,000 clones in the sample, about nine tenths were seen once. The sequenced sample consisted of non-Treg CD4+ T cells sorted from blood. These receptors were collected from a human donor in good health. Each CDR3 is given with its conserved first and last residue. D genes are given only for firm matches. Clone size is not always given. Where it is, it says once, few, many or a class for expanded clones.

DNA: TGTGCCAGCTCACCCACCCGGGCAGGAGCCGCGAACCAAAAACTGTTTTTT
CDR3: CASSPTRAGAANQKLFF
D: NA
J: TRBJ1-4
V: TRBV18
size: NA

DNA: TGCAGCGTTGCGAGACAGCACACCCTGAACACTGAAGCTTTCTTT
CDR3: CSVARQHTLNTEAFF
D: NA
J: TRBJ1-1
V: TRBV29-1
size: NA

DNA: TGTGCCAGCTCCCCAAGGACAGGGGCTCAAGAGACCCAGTACTTC
CDR3: CASSPRTGAQETQYF
D: TRBD1
J: TRBJ2-5
V: TRBV18
size: NA

DNA: TGTGCCAGCAGTCAGGGGCCGGCAGATGAGCAGTACTTC
CDR3: CASSQGPADEQYF
D: NA
J: TRBJ2-7
V: TRBV2
size: NA

DNA: TGTGCCAGCAGCCAACTTACAGTGGTCGGTGAGACCCAGTACTTC
CDR3: CASSQLTVVGETQYF
D: NA
J: TRBJ2-5
V: TRBV14
size: NA

DNA: TGTGCCTGGAACCTAGCGGGAGGCAACAATGAGCAGTTCTTC
CDR3: CAWNLAGGNNEQFF
D: TRBD2
J: TRBJ2-1
V: TRBV30
size: NA

DNA: TGTGCCAGCAGCTTGAATCCCCAGGGGGAAGAGACCCAGTACTTC
CDR3: CASSLNPQGEETQYF
D: TRBD1
J: TRBJ2-5
V: TRBV5-5
size: NA

DNA: TGTGCCAGCAGCTTAAATTTCAGGGAGGGGGAGCTGTTTTTT
CDR3: CASSLNFREGELFF
D: NA
J: TRBJ2-2
V: TRBV7-3
size: NA

DNA: TGTGCCAGCAGTCCGGCTAGCGGGAACACCGGGGAGCTGTTTTTT
CDR3: CASSPASGNTGELFF
D: TRBD2
J: TRBJ2-2
V: TRBV5-4
size: NA

DNA: TGTGCCAGCAGTAGGGCTTTTGAAACCTACGAGCAGTACTTC
CDR3: CASSRAFETYEQYF
D: NA
J: TRBJ2-7
V: TRBV7-8
size: NA

DNA: TGTGCCAGCAGCCCTGGTCCCGTAGCGGGAGACGCAGAGACCCAGTACTTC
CDR3: CASSPGPVAGDAETQYF
D: TRBD2
J: TRBJ2-5
V: TRBV9
size: NA

DNA: TGTGCCAGCAGTCATCCGGGGCTAACGAGCTCCTACGAGCAGTACTTC
CDR3: CASSHPGLTSSYEQYF
D: NA
J: TRBJ2-7
V: TRBV2
size: NA

DNA: TGTGCCAGCATCGAGCGGTACTACTCCTACGAGCAGTACTTC
CDR3: CASIERYYSYEQYF
D: NA
J: TRBJ2-7
V: TRBV2
size: NA

DNA: TGCGCCAGCAGCTATAGATTGGACGGTGCGGGTCAGCCCCAGCATTTT
CDR3: CASSYRLDGAGQPQHF
D: NA
J: TRBJ1-5
V: TRBV4-1
size: NA

DNA: TGCGCCAGCAGCTTGCGAAGAGGGGACGAGCAGTACTTC
CDR3: CASSLRRGDEQYF
D: NA
J: TRBJ2-7
V: TRBV5-1
size: NA

DNA: TGTGCCAGCAGCCGGGGGTTTCGGGATGAGCAGTTCTTC
CDR3: CASSRGFRDEQFF
D: NA
J: TRBJ2-1
V: TRBV7-8
size: NA

DNA: TGTGCCAGCAGTTACGCAGGGCGGGACGAGCAGTACTTC
CDR3: CASSYAGRDEQYF
D: NA
J: TRBJ2-7
V: TRBV6-6
size: NA

DNA: TGCAGCGTTTCCCCCCGTCCCACCGGGGAGCTGTTTTTT
CDR3: CSVSPRPTGELFF
D: NA
J: TRBJ2-2
V: TRBV29-1
size: NA

DNA: TGTGCCAGCAGCCAGAGTAGACACAGGGCCTCTGATAATGAAAAACTGTTTTTT
CDR3: CASSQSRHRASDNEKLFF
D: NA
J: TRBJ1-4
V: TRBV14
size: NA

DNA: TGTGCCTGGTCGGAGGGCCCCTACGAGCAGTACTTC
CDR3: CAWSEGPYEQYF
D: NA
J: TRBJ2-7
V: TRBV30
size: NA

DNA: TGTGCCAGCAGTCGTGGGTTCGAGCTGTACTTC
CDR3: CASSRGFELYF
D: NA
J: TRBJ2-7
V: TRBV6-5
size: NA

DNA: TGTGCCAGCAGTGAATCGTTCTGGCAGGCCGGGAGCTATGGCTACACCTTC
CDR3: CASSESFWQAGSYGYTF
D: NA
J: TRBJ1-2
V: TRBV2
size: NA

DNA: TGTGCCACCAGCAGAGCCTTGGAGGGAAACACCATATATTTT
CDR3: CATSRALEGNTIYF
D: NA
J: TRBJ1-3
V: TRBV15
size: once

DNA: TGTGCCAGCAGCTTGGTGTACGAGCAGTACTTC
CDR3: CASSLVYEQYF
D: NA
J: TRBJ2-7
V: TRBV5-6
size: NA